A selection of T cell receptor beta chains follows, all from one sample in a study of vaccination and CD4 T cells after COVID-19. Antigen specificity for these receptors is unknown. TCRdb independently ran MiXCR on the PCR reads; one entry per CDR3 protein. The data hold thousands of distinct CDR3 sequences, with roughly 65% observed a single time. The sample in question was CD4+ T cells from blood, cultured in vitro, obtained before SARS-CoV-2 vaccination. The receptors originated from a human donor who had recovered from COVID-19. CDR3s include the opening cysteine and the closing phenylalanine or tryptophan. A D gene is named only where the DNA matches it firmly. A clone size is listed for some rows: how often the clone was seen (once, few, many), or a class if it is expanded.

D,J,size,V,CDR3,DNA
NA,TRBJ2-3,NA,TRBV6-5,CASSYLRNTDTQYF,TGTGCCAGCAGTTACCTGCGGAACACAGATACGCAGTATTTT
NA,TRBJ1-5,few,TRBV2,CASMRSQNNQPQHF,TGTGCCAGCATGAGGTCACAGAACAATCAGCCCCAGCATTTT
TRBD1,TRBJ2-5,few,TRBV20-1,CSAKQGIQETQYF,TGCAGTGCAAAACAGGGGATCCAAGAGACCCAGTACTTC
TRBD2,TRBJ2-1,NA,TRBV4-1,CASSQIRLAGGNEQFF,TGCGCCAGCAGCCAAATTAGACTAGCGGGAGGAAATGAGCAGTTCTTC
NA,TRBJ2-5,NA,TRBV24-1,CATSDTTVEETQYF,TGTGCCACCAGTGATACTACGGTAGAAGAGACCCAGTACTTC
NA,TRBJ2-7,NA,TRBV7-3,CASSPGGRGYEQYF,TGTGCCAGCAGCCCAGGGGGGCGGGGGTACGAGCAGTACTTC
NA,TRBJ2-5,few,TRBV20-1,CSAHVGGETQYF,TGCAGTGCCCACGTAGGGGGGGAGACCCAGTACTTC
NA,TRBJ2-5,NA,TRBV5-1,CASSLFSKGEETQYF,TGCGCCAGCAGCTTGTTCTCGAAAGGGGAAGAGACCCAGTACTTC
NA,TRBJ2-7,NA,TRBV9,CASSEDSHSYEQYF,TGTGCCAGCAGCGAGGACTCTCATTCCTACGAGCAGTACTTC
NA,TRBJ1-5,NA,TRBV19,CASTLSAGNQPQHF,TGTGCCAGTACGTTATCAGCTGGGAATCAGCCCCAGCATTTT
TRBD1,TRBJ2-7,NA,TRBV6-1,CASTPGQASSYEQYF,TGTGCCAGCACCCCGGGACAGGCGAGCTCCTACGAGCAGTACTTC
TRBD1,TRBJ1-5,NA,TRBV28,CASSPDRDGQPQHF,TGTGCCAGCAGTCCCGACAGGGATGGTCAGCCCCAGCATTTT
NA,TRBJ1-1,once,TRBV28,CASSPNRALLTEAFF,TGTGCCAGCAGTCCCAACAGGGCCCTCCTCACTGAAGCTTTCTTT
NA,TRBJ2-5,NA,TRBV20-1,CSGLNQIQETQYF,TGCAGTGGACTGAACCAAATACAAGAGACCCAGTACTTC
NA,TRBJ2-7,few,TRBV11-2,CASSLIRGGRGNEQYF,TGTGCCAGCAGCTTAATACGGGGTGGCAGGGGAAACGAGCAGTACTTC
TRBD1,TRBJ2-7,few,TRBV20-1,CSARSPGQGFYEQYF,TGCAGTGCTAGATCTCCGGGACAGGGCTTCTACGAGCAGTACTTC
NA,TRBJ1-1,NA,TRBV19,CASTPQGRGWGTEAFF,TGTGCCAGTACCCCGCAGGGGAGGGGTTGGGGAACTGAAGCTTTCTTT
NA,TRBJ1-1,NA,TRBV12-3/TRBV12-4,CASSFTPNTEAFF,TGTGCCAGCAGCTTTACACCGAACACTGAAGCTTTCTTT
NA,TRBJ1-2,NA,TRBV28,CASSPSGRLYGYTF,TGTGCCAGCAGCCCCTCAGGGAGACTCTATGGCTACACCTTC
NA,TRBJ2-5,few,TRBV20-1,CSAGPGETQYF,TGCAGTGCCGGCCCTGGGGAGACCCAGTACTTC
NA,TRBJ1-5,NA,TRBV5-6,CASSDGPGPQHF,TGTGCCAGCAGCGATGGACCGGGGCCCCAGCATTTT
TRBD1,TRBJ2-2,few,TRBV27,CASSLIWTGGSNTGELFF,TGTGCCAGCAGTTTAATTTGGACAGGGGGCTCGAACACCGGGGAGCTGTTTTTT
TRBD2,TRBJ2-5,NA,TRBV7-2,CASSKLAGRQLGYF,TGTGCCAGCAGCAAACTCGCCGGGAGGCAACTAGGGTACTTC
NA,TRBJ2-5,few,TRBV20-1,CSARFLGNSQETQYF,TGCAGTGCTAGGTTTTTGGGAAACTCACAAGAGACCCAGTACTTC
TRBD2,TRBJ2-3,NA,TRBV12-3/TRBV12-4,CASSRTTSGFGDTQYF,TGTGCCAGCAGCCGGACGACTAGCGGATTCGGAGATACGCAGTATTTT
TRBD2,TRBJ2-1,NA,TRBV20-1,CSATLAGLIYNEQFF,TGCAGTGCTACTTTAGCGGGCCTAATCTACAATGAGCAGTTCTTC
TRBD1,TRBJ1-6,NA,TRBV27,CASSPQGGTGLSPLHF,TGTGCCAGCAGTCCCCAGGGCGGGACAGGGTTATCACCCCTCCACTTT
NA,TRBJ1-2,NA,TRBV7-2,CASSLRPAGGYGYTF,TGTGCCAGCAGCCTTCGGCCTGCGGGGGGCTATGGCTACACCTTC
TRBD1,TRBJ1-5,NA,TRBV19,CASSRDRVRNQPQHF,TGTGCCAGTAGTAGGGACAGGGTGAGGAATCAGCCCCAGCATTTT
NA,TRBJ1-5,NA,TRBV20-1,CSARPPSTFNQPQHF,TGCAGTGCTAGGCCTCCGTCCACCTTCAATCAGCCCCAGCATTTT
NA,TRBJ2-7,NA,TRBV27,CASGSIYEQYF,TGTGCCAGCGGATCGATCTACGAGCAGTACTTC
NA,TRBJ2-1,NA,TRBV7-3,CASSLRAVQSYNEQFF,TGTGCCAGCAGCTTGCGAGCGGTTCAGTCCTACAATGAGCAGTTCTTC
TRBD1,TRBJ1-5,NA,TRBV6-1,CASTRTGPDQPQHF,TGTGCCAGCACCAGGACAGGGCCGGATCAGCCCCAGCATTTT
NA,TRBJ1-2,NA,TRBV21-1,CASSPTVYGYTF,TGTGCCAGCAGCCCGACAGTCTATGGCTACACCTTC
NA,TRBJ2-5,NA,TRBV7-8,CASSLGGLETQYF,TGTGCCAGCAGCTTAGGAGGACTCGAGACCCAGTACTTC
TRBD2,TRBJ2-1,NA,TRBV6-2/TRBV6-3,CASGLAGGPYNEQFF,TGTGCCAGCGGACTAGCGGGAGGGCCCTACAATGAGCAGTTCTTC
TRBD2,TRBJ2-3,NA,TRBV6-1,CASILAGLAGASADTQYF,TGTGCCAGCATTTTAGCGGGACTAGCGGGAGCGAGCGCAGATACGCAGTATTTT
NA,TRBJ1-1,NA,TRBV20-1,CSARDAAEDEAFF,TGCAGTGCTAGAGATGCGGCGGAGGATGAAGCTTTCTTT
NA,TRBJ1-5,few,TRBV20-1,CSARGAGVGFSNQPQHF,TGCAGTGCTAGAGGGGCGGGCGTAGGGTTTAGCAATCAGCCCCAGCATTTT
NA,TRBJ2-3,NA,TRBV20-1,CSARDLKGVGDTQYF,TGCAGTGCTAGAGATTTAAAGGGGGTGGGAGATACGCAGTATTTT
NA,TRBJ1-1,NA,TRBV7-2,CASSRPGTENTEAFF,TGTGCCAGCAGCCGGCCCGGGACGGAGAACACTGAAGCTTTCTTT
NA,TRBJ2-3,NA,TRBV7-6,CASSPQGTDTQYF,TGTGCCAGCAGCCCCCAGGGGACAGATACGCAGTATTTT
NA,TRBJ1-1,NA,TRBV20-1,CSARVEGVITEAFF,TGCAGTGCTAGGGTCGAGGGGGTGATCACTGAAGCTTTCTTT
NA,TRBJ2-5,NA,TRBV15,CATSRDRHGRTTFQETQYF,TGTGCCACCAGCAGAGATAGGCACGGGCGAACCACCTTCCAAGAGACCCAGTACTTC
TRBD2,TRBJ2-3,NA,TRBV6-4,CASSEGPSGGTDTQYF,TGTGCCAGCAGTGAGGGGCCTAGCGGCGGCACAGATACGCAGTATTTT
NA,TRBJ1-5,NA,TRBV20-1,CSARVPGVGNQPQHF,TGCAGTGCTAGAGTTCCGGGGGTAGGCAATCAGCCCCAGCATTTT
NA,TRBJ2-2,NA,TRBV2,CASTIAEHDIGELFF,TGTGCCAGCACCATAGCGGAACACGACATCGGGGAGCTGTTTTTT
NA,TRBJ2-7,NA,TRBV10-3,CAIRSGQYEQYF,TGTGCCATCAGATCCGGGCAATACGAGCAGTACTTC
NA,TRBJ1-3,NA,TRBV20-1,CSASSISGNTIYF,TGCAGTGCTAGTAGCATCTCTGGAAACACCATATATTTT